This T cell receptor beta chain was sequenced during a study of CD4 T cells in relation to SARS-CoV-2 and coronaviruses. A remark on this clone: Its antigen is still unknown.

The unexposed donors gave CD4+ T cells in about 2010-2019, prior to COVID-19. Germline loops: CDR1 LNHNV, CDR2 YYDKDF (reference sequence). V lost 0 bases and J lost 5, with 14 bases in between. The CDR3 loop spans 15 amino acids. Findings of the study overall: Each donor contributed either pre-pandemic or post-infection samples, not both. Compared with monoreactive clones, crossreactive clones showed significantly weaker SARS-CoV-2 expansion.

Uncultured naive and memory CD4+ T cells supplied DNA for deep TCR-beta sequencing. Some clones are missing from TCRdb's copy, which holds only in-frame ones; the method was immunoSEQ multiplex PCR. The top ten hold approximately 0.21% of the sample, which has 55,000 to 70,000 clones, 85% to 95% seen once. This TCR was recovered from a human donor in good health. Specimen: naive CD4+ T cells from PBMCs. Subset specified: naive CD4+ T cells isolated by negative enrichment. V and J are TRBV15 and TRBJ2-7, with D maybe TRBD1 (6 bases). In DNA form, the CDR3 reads TGTGCCACCAGCAGAGAGGACAGATTCAACCACGAGCAGTACTTC. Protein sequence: CATSREDRFNHEQYF.